This TCR beta chain stems from a study of cytomegalovirus exposure and HLA in healthy donors. Study-wide results and limits: On later analysis, the bulk of CMV-associated TCR beta chains appeared to be HLA-restricted. A few V segments could not be told apart, such as TRBV6-2 and TRBV6-3, and were left out. Reports state that TCR beta sequences accurately predicted most subjects' HLA-A and HLA-B alleles.

Primers for the PCR totalled 60 Vbeta and 13 Jbeta. Clones were read by immunoSEQ multiplex PCR, and TCRdb kept only the in-frame ones, dropping some. The data contain more than 150,000 clones, roughly 84% of them singletons. In its sample, this clone was seen a few times. Its antigen remains unknown. The CDR3 runs 14 residues. Trimming took off 1 base at V and 3 bases at J, with 10 bases between the two ends. The germline V gene has CDR1 SGHRS and CDR2 YFSETQ. Sequencing input: PBMCs. The chain uses TRBV5-1 and TRBJ1-1; TRBD1 is a possible D gene (5 bases). This clonotype originated in a girl aged 2-10 years in good health and CMV-seropositive. CDR3 nucleotide sequence: TGCGCCAGCAGCTTGACGGGCAGGGACACTGAAGCTTTCTTT. Translation: CASSLTGRDTEAFF.